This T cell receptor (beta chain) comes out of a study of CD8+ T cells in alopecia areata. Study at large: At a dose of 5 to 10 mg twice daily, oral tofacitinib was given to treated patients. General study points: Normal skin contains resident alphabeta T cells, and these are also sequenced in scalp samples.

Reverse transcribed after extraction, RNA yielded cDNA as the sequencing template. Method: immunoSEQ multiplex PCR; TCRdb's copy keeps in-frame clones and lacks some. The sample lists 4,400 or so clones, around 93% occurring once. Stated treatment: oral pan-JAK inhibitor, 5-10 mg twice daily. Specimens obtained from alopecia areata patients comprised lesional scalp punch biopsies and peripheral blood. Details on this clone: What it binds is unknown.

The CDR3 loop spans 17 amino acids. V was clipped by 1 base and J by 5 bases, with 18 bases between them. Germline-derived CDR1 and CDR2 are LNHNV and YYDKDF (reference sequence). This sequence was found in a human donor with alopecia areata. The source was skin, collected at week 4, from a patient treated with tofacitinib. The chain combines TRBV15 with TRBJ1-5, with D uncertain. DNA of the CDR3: TGTGCCACCAGCAGAGGAGGGATTGAATCGTCGGATCAGCCCCAGCATTTT. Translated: CATSRGGIESSDQPQHF.